Presented here are 2 T cell receptor beta chains from one specimen sequenced in a study of CD8 T cells in ankylosing spondylitis (dated by TCRdb to about 2017). Overall study results and their limits: Blood from ankylosing spondylitis patients appeared to be characterized by a TCR beta motif made up of under 10 highly homologous amino acid variants.

These TCRs are of unknown antigen specificity. The library was generated by 5' RACE. TCRdb names Illumina HiSeq 2500 as the instrument used. Using fastp trimming at Q25 and MiXCR clonotype assembly, TCRdb reanalyzed the public sequencing data and kept in-frame beta chains. Rows are unified per CDR3 protein, each entry keeping the most common DNA and genes. Counted in this sample were a few hundred thousand distinct CDR3 sequences; 6.5% to 10% of them appeared once. The ten largest make up less than 15% of the sample. The sample taken for sequencing was blood, either unsorted or a sorted T cell fraction (not recorded which). All receptors come from a male donor with ankylosing spondylitis.

The CDR3 region is CASSETGDSGRGYEQYF. CDR3 nucleotides: TGCGCCAGCAGTGAGACAGGGGATAGCGGGAGGGGGTACGAGCAGTACTTC. The chain employs TRBV10-1 and TRBJ2-7, with 11 bases fitting TRBD2. Germline assignment: CDR1 WNHNN and CDR2 SYGVQD (reference sequence). The CDR3 covers 17 residues. The J segment lost 4 bases and the V segment lost 2 bases, leaving 10 bases of the junction unmatched.

This clonotype has just a few counts. The chain couples TRBV5-1 to TRBJ2-7; D remains ambiguous. V was clipped by 4 bases and J by 0 bases, with 8 bases between them. CDR1 is SGHRS and CDR2 is YFSETQ in the germline V gene. This CDR3 has 13 residues. The CDR3: CASSEDVSYEQYF. The CDR3 DNA sequence: TGCGCCAGCAGCGAGGACGTCTCCTACGAGCAGTACTTC.